The rows below give T cell receptor beta chains drawn from one sample of a study of molecular identifiers for immune sequencing clone quantification. TCRdb fed the PCR reads into MiXCR, producing one record per CDR3 protein. Among 350,000 or so distinct CDR3 sequences, over 20% were seen once, and the ten largest hold under 0.95%. What was sequenced was naive CD8+ T cells from blood, with Jurkat cell RNA spiked in. These receptors were collected from a human donor in good health. Some libraries in this study had Jurkat cell RNA spiked in. CDR3s include the opening cysteine and the closing phenylalanine or tryptophan. A D gene is named only where the DNA matches it firmly.

TRBV20-1,TRBD1,13,CSAREGQGYEQYF
TRBV19,TRBD1,13,CASSGAGGTEAFF
TRBV29-1,TRBD2,16,CSAGLAGRANTGELFF
TRBV6-5,-,11,CASASSYAQYF
TRBV2,-,15,CASSSGTFLNYGYTF
TRBV5-1,TRBD2,15,CASSFLAGSTGTQYF
TRBV5-6,-,19,CASSHSTRAIREEDYGYTF
TRBV12-3/TRBV12-4,-,15,CASGKGITSNQPQHF
TRBV30,-,11,CAWSRAYEQYF
TRBV25-1,-,13,CASSEQGDTEAFF
TRBV4-1,-,13,CASSPHSNQPQHF
TRBV19,-,13,CASSTGTGYEQYF
TRBV14,-,16,CASSQDHARAHYGYTF
TRBV5-1,-,16,CASSYNPDMGRTEAFF
TRBV7-8,-,14,CASRKYRREYEQYF
TRBV20-1,TRBD2,16,CSARDPTSGRANEQFF
TRBV7-2,TRBD2,16,CASSHPAGGNTGELFF
TRBV7-9,TRBD2,14,CASSLERDYNEQFF
TRBV28,TRBD1,14,CASRPGTGLPEAFF
TRBV7-2,TRBD2,19,CASSLAPGLAGVGADTQYF
TRBV30,-,12,CAWSATVYEQYF
TRBV20-1,-,12,CSARGGCCGYTF
TRBV2,TRBD1,14,CASSDTGDSYGYTF
TRBV27,TRBD1,15,CASSPTGDSKNIQYF
TRBV7-9,-,14,CASSHGRRSYEQYF
TRBV11-1,-,14,CASSFSGTTGELFF
TRBV30,-,13,CAWSGTTQGEQYF
TRBV29-1,-,12,CSVVIGSGELFF
TRBV3-1,-,16,CASSMAPVSGANVLTF
TRBV5-6,-,12,CANSLAGTEAFF
TRBV2,-,17,CASSEPLAGVSNQPQHF
TRBV28,TRBD2,15,CASSFLAANKNIQYF
TRBV4-1,TRBD1,14,CASSQLQGNYGYTF
TRBV19,TRBD2,15,CASSTRLASTDTRYF
TRBV6-2/TRBV6-3,-,12,CASSYYSDTQYF
TRBV12-5,-,13,CASALGQGYAAFF
TRBV6-5,TRBD2,19,CASSYSVSGGASSYNEQFF
TRBV30,-,12,CAWSWGNTEAFF
TRBV5-1,TRBD1,16,CASKPTSRDSSYEQYF
TRBV4-1,-,16,CASSQNDRQLNSPLHF
TRBV4-1,-,16,CASSPITGFGNYGYTF